Below, 21 T cell receptor beta chains from the same sample are listed, as sequenced in a study of response to subunit inactivated influenza vaccine. TCRdb processed the RT-PCR reads anew with MiXCR; each CDR3 protein has one entry. The sample has more than 200,000 distinct CDR3 sequences; 12% are singletons. The source material was non-naive T cells sorted from PBMCs, sampled around 14 days before vaccination. The receptors derive from a man in his forties or fifties who received an inactivated influenza vaccine.

This chain links TRBV3-1 with TRBJ2-1; TRBD1 aligns across 7 bases. Germline CDR1 reads LGHDT; CDR2 reads YNNKEL (reference sequence). J lost 14 bases, V lost 3 bases, and 19 bases had no gene match. This CDR3 contains 16 residues. CDR3 amino acids: CASSQASGGQTKREFF. In nucleotides, the CDR3 is TGTGCCAGCAGCCAGGCCTCTGGGGGACAGACAAAGAGAGAGTTCTTC.

This clonotype was detected only a few times. The chain carries TRBV4-3 and TRBJ2-4; maybe TRBD2 (5 bases). The germline CDR1 and CDR2 sequences are LGHNA and YSLEER. Trimming pared 0 bases from V and 2 bases from J, leaving 8 bases between. The CDR3 length is 15 residues. The CDR3 sequence: CASSQDRGTKNIQYF. Written as DNA, the CDR3 is TGCGCCAGCAGCCAAGATCGGGGAACCAAAAACATTCAGTACTTC.

This clonotype has a handful of counts. V usage is TRBV19 and J usage is TRBJ2-4; D gene unclear. Germline CDR1 is LNHDA and CDR2 is SQIVND (reference sequence). The CDR3 runs to 12 residues. V lost 8 bases and J lost 4, with 9 bases in between. The CDR3 DNA sequence: TGTGCCAGTGGTACCCGAAAAAACATTCAGTACTTC. Its protein product is CASGTRKNIQYF.

The chain uses TRBV19 and TRBJ2-2; 14 bases are shared with TRBD2. This CDR3 region has 16 residues. V gave up 6 bases and J gave up 5 bases; unmatched junction bases: 5. Germline CDR1 reads LNHDA; CDR2 reads SQIVND (reference sequence). CDR3 sequence: CASRNGLAGGTGELFF. CDR3 in DNA: TGTGCCAGTAGGAACGGACTAGCGGGAGGTACCGGGGAGCTGTTTTTT.

This clonotype has just a few counts. The CDR3 here is CASSRRTPSGGAFNNEETQYF. The CDR3 nucleotides read TGTGCCAGCAGCCGTCGAACTCCTAGCGGGGGGGCCTTCAACAATGAGGAGACCCAGTACTTC. The chain carries TRBV11-2 and TRBJ2-5; 12 nucleotides match TRBD2. The CDR3 is 21 amino acids. The V gene's germline CDR1 is SGHAT and CDR2 FQNNGV. V lost 5 bases and J lost 5; bases outside the gene matches: 24.

This clonotype was detected only a few times. The chain employs TRBV6-1 and TRBJ2-3, with 7 bases identical to TRBD2. Per the germline V gene, CDR1 is MNHNS and CDR2 is SASEGT. Losses at the gene ends were 2 bases for V and 6 bases for J; bases not matched to a gene: 8. This CDR3 is built from 15 residues. CDR3 protein: CASSESYGGMDTQYF. In nucleotides, the CDR3 is TGTGCCAGCAGTGAATCTTACGGGGGGATGGATACGCAGTATTTT.

This clonotype appeared many times. One junction end disagrees with the germline gene, perhaps due to a read error. The gene calls are TRBV5-1 and TRBJ1-1; TRBD1 agrees at 7 bases. CDR1 is SGHRS, CDR2 YFSETQ, per germline. This CDR3 comprises 14 residues. The CDR3 sequence: CASSLGTVNTEAFF. The CDR3 nucleotides are TGTGCCAGCTCACTTGGGACAGTGAACACTGAAGCTTTCTTT.

As to this clonotype: Possible read error: a much larger clone is one base away. Written as DNA, the CDR3 is TGCAGTGCTAGGTCCCTCAGGGGGCGAAACAATGAGCAGTTCTTC. Translated, it gives CSARSLRGRNNEQFF. The V and J genes are TRBV20-1 and TRBJ2-1, with 8 bases matching TRBD1. J gave up 5 bases and V 3 bases, and 9 bases lay outside the gene matches. CDR3 size: 15 residues. The germline gives CDR1 DFQATT, CDR2 SNEGSKA (reference sequence).

This clonotype was picked up a small number of times. The rearrangement links TRBV20-1 to TRBJ2-1; D might be TRBD1 (5 bases). The CDR3 loop spans 17 amino acids. V gave up 0 bases and J gave up 7 bases, with 22 bases separating them. Germline CDR1 DFQATT, CDR2 SNEGSKA (reference sequence). The DNA for the CDR3 is TGCAGTGCTAGAGATATTGGCAGGGAATTCGTTGGGAATGAGCAGTTCTTC. It specifies CSARDIGREFVGNEQFF.

This clonotype was recorded once. A clone one base away is much larger, so this may be a read error. This chain connects TRBV2 to TRBJ2-5; possible D gene TRBD2, 5 bases. The CDR3 consists of 14 residues. The germline V and J ends were trimmed by 6 bases and 1 base, with 12 bases remaining between them. In germline, CDR1 is SNHLY, CDR2 FYNNEI. In nucleotides, the CDR3 is TGTGCCAGCAGATTCGCGGGCATCCAAGAGACCCAGTACTTC. This gives the protein CASRFAGIQETQYF.

This clonotype was found many times. The CDR3 reads CASSRTGAGNYEQYF. The CDR3 nucleotides read TGCGCCAGCAGCCGGACAGGCGCGGGGAACTACGAGCAGTACTTC. The chain links TRBV4-1 to TRBJ2-7; D is possibly TRBD1 (7 bases). This CDR3 is 15 amino acids long. CDR1 MGHRA and CDR2 YSYEKL come from the germline V gene. Trimming stripped 4 bases from V and 3 bases from J, with 16 bases between.

This clonotype was seen more than once but under ten times. This chain connects TRBV28 to TRBJ2-7; TRBD1 matches at 11 bases. The CDR3 contains 15 residues. The trim removed 2 bases at V and 4 bases at J, leaving 4 bases unmatched. Germline CDR1 MDHEN, CDR2 SYDVKM. CDR3 sequence reads: CASSLTDRGQYEQYF. The CDR3 nucleotides are TGTGCCAGCAGTTTAACGGACAGGGGGCAGTACGAGCAGTACTTC.

The genes are TRBV20-1 and TRBJ2-1, with TRBD2 identical over 12 bases. V was pared by 3 bases and J by 0 bases, with 6 bases of the junction left unmatched. This CDR3 region has 17 residues. The germline CDR1 and CDR2 sequences are DFQATT and SNEGSKA (reference sequence). The CDR3 DNA reads TGCAGTGCTAGCCCGGGACTAGCGGGCCGCTCCTACAATGAGCAGTTCTTC. The encoded protein is CSASPGLAGRSYNEQFF.

This clonotype was recorded at least ten times. The chain employs TRBV7-9 and TRBJ2-2; D unresolved. The CDR3 totals 14 residues. Germline V gene sequence: CDR1 SEHNR, CDR2 FQNEAQ (reference sequence). V was cut by 1 base and J by 4 bases, with 7 bases left in between. This chain's CDR3 is CASSLVIGTGELFF. The CDR3 coding sequence is TGTGCCAGCAGCTTAGTTATTGGCACCGGGGAGCTGTTTTTT.

This rearrangement joins TRBV6-1 to TRBJ2-3; perhaps TRBD1 as D (5 bases). The CDR3 runs 16 residues. V was trimmed by 5 bases and J by 2 bases, leaving 17 bases between them. Germline CDR1 MNHNS, CDR2 SASEGT. The CDR3 DNA follows: TGTGCCAGCAGTCTAAGGGGCCCCGACTCCACAGATACGCAGTATTTT. Protein sequence: CASSLRGPDSTDTQYF.

The genes are TRBV6-6 and TRBJ1-2; D perhaps matches TRBD1 (6 bases). This CDR3 has 12 amino acids. Per the germline V gene, CDR1 is MNHNY and CDR2 is SVGAGI (reference sequence). V was shortened by 4 bases and J by 7 bases, with 10 bases between the two germline ends. This chain's CDR3 is CASSSGDRGYTF. DNA of the CDR3: TGTGCCAGCAGTTCAGGGGATCGTGGCTACACCTTC.

This clonotype was detected only a few times. This rearrangement joins TRBV15 to TRBJ1-2, with D unclear. CDR3 length equals 13 residues. Trimming shortened V by 0 bases and J by 8 bases, and 10 bases separated the two germline ends. CDR1 is LNHNV, CDR2 YYDKDF, per germline (reference sequence). The DNA of the CDR3 is TGTGCCACCAGCAGAGATAGTCTATTCGGCTACACCTTC. It is translated as CATSRDSLFGYTF.

Only a few counts were recorded for this clonotype. The chain recombines TRBV5-1 with TRBJ2-1; D may be TRBD1 (6 bases). Trimming cost V 2 bases and J 9 bases, with 18 bases left between them. From germline, CDR1 is SGHRS and CDR2 YFSETQ. This CDR3 spans 15 amino acids. CDR3 loop: CASSLYDRFRGEQFF. The CDR3 coding sequence is TGCGCCAGCAGCTTATATGACAGGTTTCGGGGTGAGCAGTTCTTC. Full variable domain (outside the CDR3, taken from reference TRBV5-1 and TRBJ2-1): KAGVTQTPRYLIKTRGQQVTLSCSPISGHRSVSWYQQTPGQGLQFLFEYFSETQRNKGNFPGRFSGRQFSNSRSEMNVSTLELGDSALYLCASSLYDRFRGEQFFGPGTRLTVL.

This chain connects TRBV20-1 to TRBJ2-7; 10 bases map to TRBD2. This CDR3 comprises 14 residues. The germline gives CDR1 DFQATT, CDR2 SNEGSKA (reference sequence). The V gene end was trimmed by 1 base and the J gene end by 3 bases; junction bases not matched to a gene: 3. The CDR3: CSARAASGGYEQYF. The DNA of the CDR3 is TGCAGTGCTAGAGCGGCTAGCGGGGGCTACGAGCAGTACTTC.

This clonotype was detected a few times. The chain carries TRBV20-1 and TRBJ1-6; TRBD1 matches at 9 bases. Germline V lookup: CDR1 DFQATT, CDR2 SNEGSKA (reference sequence). This CDR3 comprises 13 residues. J gave up 11 bases and V 6 bases, and 8 bases lay outside the gene matches. The CDR3 DNA reads as TGCAGTGCCTATGGACAGGGGTCGGCACCCCTCCACTTT. Translating gives CSAYGQGSAPLHF.

This clonotype was counted between two and nine times. The CDR3 DNA reads TGTGCCAGCAACCGCGCCATCGACACTGAAGCTTTCTTT. This sequence encodes CASNRAIDTEAFF. This chain uses TRBV28 with TRBJ1-1; no definite D call. The CDR3 length is 13 residues. The ends were cut back, 7 bases at V and 3 bases at J, with 12 bases in the middle. Germline CDR1 is MDHEN and CDR2 is SYDVKM. The variable domain in full, with the rest retrieved from reference TRBV28 and TRBJ1-1, is DVKVTQSSRYLVKRTGEKVFLECVQDMDHENMFWYRQDPGLGLRLIYFSYDVKMKEKGDIPEGYSVSREKKERFSLILESASTNQTSMYLCASNRAIDTEAFFGQGTRLTVV.